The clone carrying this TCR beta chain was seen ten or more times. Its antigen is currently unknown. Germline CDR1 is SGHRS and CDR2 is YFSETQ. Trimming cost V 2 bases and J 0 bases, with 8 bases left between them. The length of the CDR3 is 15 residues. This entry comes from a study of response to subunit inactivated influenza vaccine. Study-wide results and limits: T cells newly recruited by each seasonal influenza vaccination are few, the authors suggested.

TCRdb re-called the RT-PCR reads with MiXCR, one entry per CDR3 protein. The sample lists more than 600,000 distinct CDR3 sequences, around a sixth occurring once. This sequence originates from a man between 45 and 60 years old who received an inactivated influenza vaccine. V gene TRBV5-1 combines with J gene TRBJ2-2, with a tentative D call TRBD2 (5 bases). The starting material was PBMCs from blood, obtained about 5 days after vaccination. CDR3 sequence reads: CASSFGGSNTGELFF. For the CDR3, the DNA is TGCGCCAGCAGCTTCGGAGGCTCGAACACCGGGGAGCTGTTTTTT.